Listed here are 20 T cell receptor beta chains from one sample, sequenced in a study of T cells in Graves' hyperthyroidism and ophthalmopathy. The CDR3 regions of TCR beta were amplified from RNA transcripts. TCR CDR3 regions were first amplified by RT-PCR with HTBI primers. In TCRdb, the multiplex PCR reads were re-called with MiXCR into one record per CDR3 protein. The sample holds about 660,000 distinct CDR3 sequences, nearly 45% seen once. Sequences were obtained from peripheral blood or thyroid tissue (not recorded which). These receptors all stem from an adult man with Graves' disease, either hyperthyroidism or ophthalmopathy (not recorded which).

This clonotype came up a few times. The rearrangement joins TRBV7-9 to TRBJ1-2; D is undetermined. This CDR3 contains 16 residues. The V end lost 5 bases, the J end lost 3 bases, and 19 bases lay between the germline ends. Germline-derived CDR1 and CDR2 are SEHNR and FQNEAQ (reference sequence). The CDR3 DNA reads as TGTGCCAGCAGCCCCAATCTGGGCAGCGAAGACTATGGCTACACCTTC. Translation gives CASSPNLGSEDYGYTF.

This chain joins TRBV6-4 and TRBJ1-2; D is ambiguous. The CDR3 totals 14 residues. CDR1 is MRHNA, CDR2 SNTAGT, per germline. Deletions cut 5 bases from V and 8 bases from J, with 18 bases between. CDR3 DNA: TGTGCCAGCAGTTATAATTATTGGTCGGACGGCTACACCTTC. Protein sequence: CASSYNYWSDGYTF.

This chain links TRBV7-8 with TRBJ1-6; D is perhaps TRBD1 (5 bases). The CDR3 is 16 amino acids. Germline V CDR1 and CDR2: SGHVS, FQNEAQ. The germline V and J ends were trimmed by 6 bases and 3 bases, with 15 bases remaining between them. The CDR3 sequence is CASSPEGTYYNSPLHF. The CDR3 DNA reads TGTGCCAGCAGTCCGGAGGGGACCTACTATAATTCACCCCTCCACTTT.

This clonotype came up a few times. This chain joins TRBV5-1 and TRBJ1-1; 9 nucleotides agree with TRBD1. The CDR3 length is 14 residues. Looked up from germline, CDR1 is SGHRS and CDR2 is YFSETQ. V lost 9 bases to trimming and J lost 5 bases; unmatched junction nucleotides: 11. In DNA, the CDR3 is TGCGCCACCTCGATAGGGACAGGGCGGACTGAAGCTTTCTTT. It translates to CATSIGTGRTEAFF.

This chain uses TRBV6-1 with TRBJ2-5; no definite D call. Germline V gene lookup returns CDR1 MNHNS and CDR2 SASEGT. V was shortened by 3 bases and J by 2 bases, with 13 bases between the two germline ends. The CDR3 runs to 15 residues. CDR3 DNA sequence: TGTGCCAGCAGTGAGGGCCGGACCATGCAAGAGACCCAGTACTTC. Residues: CASSEGRTMQETQYF.

Only a few counts were recorded for this clonotype. The chain links TRBV20-1 to TRBJ1-3; D remains ambiguous. The germline V gene has CDR1 DFQATT and CDR2 SNEGSKA (reference sequence). The CDR3 sequence is 13 residues long. Trimming left V 1 base short and J 6 bases short, with 10 bases between. The CDR3: CSARVEGINTIYF. In nucleotides, the CDR3 is TGCAGTGCTAGAGTGGAGGGAATAAACACCATATATTTT.

This chain connects TRBV25-1 to TRBJ1-2; 9 nucleotides line up with TRBD1. This CDR3 comprises 15 residues. Germline-derived CDR1 and CDR2 are MGHDK and SYGVNS. After removal of 1 base from V and 6 bases from J, the junction contained 6 bases not matched to a gene. The CDR3 DNA reads as TGTGCCAGCAGTGAATCGGGACAGGGCCAGGATGGCTACACCTTC. This sequence encodes CASSESGQGQDGYTF.

This clonotype appeared a few times. V usage is TRBV2 and J usage is TRBJ1-2, with a possible D match to TRBD1 (6 bases). V lost 5 bases and J 2 bases, leaving 15 bases between the germline ends. Germline CDR1 SNHLY, CDR2 FYNNEI. This CDR3 spans 15 amino acids. The CDR3 loop reads CASSKTGTNNYGYTF. CDR3 coding DNA: TGTGCCAGCAGTAAAACCGGGACAAACAACTATGGCTACACCTTC.

This clonotype was seen repeatedly, ten times or more. This chain uses TRBV11-2 with TRBJ2-5; D not certain. In germline, CDR1 is SGHAT, CDR2 FQNNGV. The CDR3 is made up of 12 amino acids. Trimming took off 5 bases at V and 4 bases at J, with 8 bases between the two ends. CDR3 sequence reads: CASSDTLETQYF. CDR3 in DNA: TGTGCCAGCAGCGATACGCTAGAGACCCAGTACTTC.

This rearrangement joins TRBV20-1 to TRBJ2-5; D may correspond to TRBD1 or TRBD2 (5 bases each). The CDR3 spans 14 residues. The germline V gene encodes CDR1 DFQATT and CDR2 SNEGSKA (reference sequence). V was cut by 1 base and J by 2 bases, with 11 bases left in between. The CDR3 protein is CSARGVGEQETQYF. The CDR3 coding sequence is TGCAGTGCTAGAGGGGTGGGGGAACAAGAGACCCAGTACTTC.

This clonotype appeared many times. The chain is built from TRBV24-1 and TRBJ1-5; D remains unclear. The germline CDR1 and CDR2 sequences are KGHDR and SFDVKD. The V gene lost 7 bases and the J gene lost 7 bases, with 10 bases spanning the gap. The CDR3 is made up of 12 amino acids. CDR3 nucleotide sequence: TGTGCCACCAGCCTGACGGGCCAGCCCCAGCATTTT. Protein product: CATSLTGQPQHF.

This clonotype was recorded at least ten times. The chain combines TRBV29-1 with TRBJ1-5; D is perhaps TRBD1 (5 bases). CDR1 and CDR2 (germline): SQVTM, ANQGSEA. Between the trimmed V and J ends, which lost 1 base and 7 bases, there was a span of 11 bases. This CDR3 has 13 residues. The CDR3: CSVEGGVGQPQHF. DNA for the CDR3: TGCAGCGTTGAAGGAGGGGTGGGACAGCCCCAGCATTTT.

The V and J genes are TRBV7-8 and TRBJ2-7; weak D call: TRBD2 (5 bases). V dropped 2 bases and J dropped 0 bases, with 11 bases sitting between them. Germline V lookup: CDR1 SGHVS, CDR2 FQNEAQ. This CDR3 region has 15 residues. CDR3 in DNA: TGTGCCAGCAGCTTACGCGGGTTTATCTCCTACGAGCAGTACTTC. This codes for CASSLRGFISYEQYF.

The rearrangement uses TRBV29-1 and TRBJ1-1; weak D call: TRBD1 (5 bases). Trimming cost V 7 bases and J 4 bases, with 13 bases left between them. This CDR3 contains 12 residues. Germline V gene sequence: CDR1 SQVTM, CDR2 ANQGSEA. CDR3 sequence (DNA): TGCAGCGCTGGGGCAGGGCCCACTGAAGCTTTCTTT. This gives the protein CSAGAGPTEAFF.

The chain links TRBV7-8 to TRBJ1-4, with D possibly being TRBD1 (6 bases). Germline V lookup: CDR1 SGHVS, CDR2 FQNEAQ. The CDR3 extends over 15 amino acids. Trimming stripped 5 bases from V and 8 bases from J, with 18 bases between. This CDR3 is CASSQAAGEREKLFF. DNA of the CDR3: TGTGCCAGCAGCCAAGCCGCAGGGGAGAGAGAAAAACTGTTTTTT.

This clonotype has just a few counts. V and J are TRBV10-3 and TRBJ2-7; D unclear. V gave up 10 bases and J gave up 5 bases, with 18 bases separating them. Per germline, CDR1 ENHRY and CDR2 SYGVKD. The CDR3 has 13 residues. The CDR3 region is CATNRSPADEQYF. CDR3 bases: TGTGCCACGAATAGGAGTCCCGCGGACGAGCAGTACTTC.

This clonotype was observed a few times. The rearrangement uses TRBV6-5 and TRBJ2-3; tentatively, D is TRBD1 (6 bases). Trimming shortened V by 2 bases and J by 1 base, and 10 bases separated the two germline ends. From germline, CDR1 is MNHEY and CDR2 SVGAGI. The CDR3 runs to 15 residues. The CDR3 is CASSYQGSRTDTQYF. The CDR3 DNA reads TGTGCCAGCAGTTACCAGGGGAGCCGCACAGATACGCAGTATTTT.

The V gene is TRBV20-1, the J gene TRBJ1-6, with 7 bases that match TRBD1. This CDR3 is built from 14 residues. With V trimmed by 0 bases and J by 6 bases, 2 bases remained unmatched. Germline V CDR1 and CDR2: DFQATT, SNEGSKA (reference sequence). CDR3 coding DNA: TGCAGTGCTAGAGATAGGGGGCTTAATTCACCCCTCCACTTT. Translated: CSARDRGLNSPLHF.

In its sample, this clonotype was seen once. This sequence joins TRBV20-1 and TRBJ1-6; TRBD1 might be the D (6 bases). V lost 2 bases and J 13 bases, leaving 21 bases between the germline ends. Germline assignment: CDR1 DFQATT and CDR2 SNEGSKA (reference sequence). This CDR3 comprises 15 residues. DNA for the CDR3: TGCAGTGCTAGACCCCGGGACATTAGCAATCAGCCCCTCCACTTT. Translated: CSARPRDISNQPLHF.

A note on this clonotype: This may come from a read error, since a much larger clone is one base off. Given the absence of the conserved phenylalanine or tryptophan at the CDR3 end, a read error is likely. This chain connects TRBV10-3 to TRBJ1-1, with 7 nucleotides matching TRBD1. With 8 bases clipped from V and 3 bases from J, the junction kept 6 bases outside the gene matches. Germline V lookup: CDR1 ENHRY, CDR2 SYGVKD. The CDR3 sequence is 13 residues long. CDR3 nucleotides: TGTGCCATCGCGGTAGGGGGCTACACTGAAGCTTTCTCT. As protein: CAIAVGGYTEAFS.